The 25 T cell receptor beta chains below come from one sample, sequenced in a study of blood T cell repertoires in COVID-19 (dated by TCRdb to the early 2020s). Library creation used the immunoSEQ multiplex PCR assay. TCRdb holds this immuneACCESS table with in-frame rearrangements only. Some clones are missing; in checked studies, unresolved V genes explain under half, and the rest has no known cause. The sample profile shows hundreds of thousands of clones; 85% of them were found once. 1.5% to 2% of the sample is in the top ten clones. Sequencing was performed on PBMCs or T cells enriched from blood (not recorded which). Every receptor here comes from a woman aged 30 to 39 who had been exposed to COVID-19.

A single count supports this clone. V and J are TRBV19 and TRBJ2-2; 10 bases are shared with TRBD2. Losses at the gene ends were 4 bases for V and 5 bases for J; bases not matched to a gene: 4. Germline V gene data show CDR1 as LNHDA and CDR2 as SQIVND (reference sequence). CDR3 size: 15 residues. The CDR3 region has the DNA TGTGCCAGTAGTAGTGGAGCGGGAGGGACCGGGGAGCTGTTTTTT. This sequence encodes CASSSGAGGTGELFF.

The chain combines TRBV7-2 with TRBJ1-2, with unresolved D. Trimming left V 1 base short and J 3 bases short, with 9 bases between. This CDR3 region has 14 residues. CDR1 is SGHTA and CDR2 is FQGNSA in the germline V gene. The CDR3 is CASSLGGIHYGYTF. CDR3 sequence (DNA): TGTGCCAGCAGCTTAGGCGGAATTCACTATGGCTACACCTTC.

The chain is built from TRBV23-1 and TRBJ1-2; D ambiguous. TRBV23-1 is reported as an ORF; its role is uncertain. With 2 bases removed from V and 4 bases from J, the gap between germline ends came to 23 bases. This CDR3 has 18 residues. Here the CDR3 DNA reads TGCGCCAGCAGTCAAAAAGGATCCCAAGGCAGCGATTCCTATGGCTACACCTTC. This translates into CASSQKGSQGSDSYGYTF.

The rearrangement joins TRBV7-8 to TRBJ1-1; D gene uncertain. The CDR3 totals 17 residues. Trimming stripped 6 bases from V and 4 bases from J, with 24 bases between. From germline, CDR1 is SGHVS and CDR2 FQNEAQ. The CDR3 loop reads CASSSYVGGQYFTEAFF. The CDR3 coding sequence is TGTGCCAGCAGTTCTTATGTGGGAGGGCAGTATTTCACTGAAGCTTTCTTT.

V and J are TRBV5-6 and TRBJ1-5; 9 bases match TRBD1. The V gene's germline CDR1 is SGHDT and CDR2 YYEEEE. J lost 6 bases, V lost 4 bases, and 8 bases had no gene match. This CDR3 contains 15 residues. Here the CDR3 DNA reads TGTGCCAGCAGCGCTACCGGGACAGGGATTCAGCCCCAGCATTTT. Protein: CASSATGTGIQPQHF.

V usage is TRBV5-6 and J usage is TRBJ1-2; D remains ambiguous. The ends were cut back, 0 bases at V and 8 bases at J, with 8 bases in the middle. The CDR3 length is 12 residues. Germline V gives CDR1 SGHDT, CDR2 YYEEEE. CDR3: CASSLGAGGYTF. The CDR3 DNA reads TGTGCCAGCAGCTTGGGGGCAGGCGGCTACACCTTC.

The chain has TRBV7-9 and TRBJ1-2; the D gene is possibly TRBD1 (5 bases). CDR3 size: 15 residues. The germline gives CDR1 SEHNR, CDR2 FQNEAQ (reference sequence). Trimming pared 4 bases from V and 7 bases from J, leaving 19 bases between. The CDR3 DNA is TGTGCCAGCAGCTCCCCGGGACTCCCAGGCGGTGGCTACACCTTC. Translation gives CASSSPGLPGGGYTF.

This chain uses TRBV6-1 with TRBJ2-7; 7 bases map to TRBD1. The CDR3 contains 15 residues. Germline CDR1 and CDR2: MNHNS and SASEGT. Trimming cost V 3 bases and J 1 base; bases outside gene matches: 6. The CDR3 sequence: CASSDTGVRSYEQYF. Written as DNA, the CDR3 is TGTGCCAGCAGTGACACAGGGGTAAGGTCCTACGAGCAGTACTTC.

The chain joins TRBV18 to TRBJ1-1, with unresolved D. V lost 6 bases and J lost 2, with 16 bases in between. The CDR3 runs 15 residues. Germline values: CDR1 KGHSH, CDR2 LQKENI. The CDR3 region has the DNA TGTGCCAGCTCCCGGCTCGGAGGAGTTAACACTGAAGCTTTCTTT. It translates to CASSRLGGVNTEAFF.

V usage is TRBV12-3 or TRBV12-4 and J usage is TRBJ1-2; D uncertain. V dropped 3 bases and J dropped 2 bases, with 7 bases sitting between them. The CDR3 has 13 amino acids. The CDR3: CASSFPGNYGYTF. The CDR3 bases are TGTGCCAGCAGTTTTCCCGGGAACTATGGCTACACCTTC.

The chain employs TRBV7-2 and TRBJ1-2; unclear D gene. V was clipped by 6 bases and J by 8 bases, with 13 bases between them. The CDR3 covers 12 residues. Looked up from germline, CDR1 is SGHTA and CDR2 is FQGNSA. CDR3 in amino acids: CASRFGQEGYTF. CDR3 nucleotides: TGTGCCAGCAGGTTCGGCCAGGAAGGCTACACCTTC. Full variable domain (rest looked up from reference TRBV7-2 and TRBJ1-2): GAGVSQSPSNKVTEKGKDVELRCDPISGHTALYWYRQSLGQGLEFLIYFQGNSAPDKSGLPSDRFSAERTGGSVSTLTIQRTQQEDSAVYLCASRFGQEGYTFGSGTRLTVV.

This rearrangement joins TRBV9 to TRBJ1-5; 7 nucleotides align to TRBD1. There are 14 residues in the CDR3. V lost 3 bases and J lost 2; bases outside the gene matches: 2. Germline-derived CDR1 and CDR2 are SGDLS and YYNGEE. The CDR3 region is CASSATGGNQPQHF. CDR3 DNA: TGTGCCAGCAGCGCAACAGGGGGCAATCAGCCCCAGCATTTT. The full variable domain, in which reference TRBV9 and TRBJ1-5 provide the parts outside the CDR3, is DSGVTQTPKHLITATGQRVTLRCSPRSGDLSVYWYQQSLDQGLQFLIQYYNGEERAKGNILERFSAQQFPDLHSELNLSSLELGDSALYFCASSATGGNQPQHFGDGTRLSIL.

This chain uses TRBV20-1 with TRBJ2-3; no firm D call. The CDR3 runs 14 residues. The germline gives CDR1 DFQATT, CDR2 SNEGSKA (reference sequence). Between the trimmed V and J ends, which lost 3 bases and 2 bases, there was a span of 12 bases. The CDR3 region has the DNA TGCAGTGCTAGTGGAATAGCCGACACAGATACGCAGTATTTT. Translated, it gives CSASGIADTDTQYF.

V gene TRBV9 combines with J gene TRBJ2-7, with 8 bases fitting TRBD1. The CDR3 runs 15 residues. Trimming at V came to 0 bases and at J to 4 bases, leaving 6 bases not matched to a gene. From germline, CDR1 is SGDLS and CDR2 YYNGEE. The CDR3 nucleotides are TGTGCCAGCAGCGTAGCAACAGGGGGAGGATACGAGCAGTACTTC. Protein: CASSVATGGGYEQYF.

This clone was counted between two and nine times. CDR3 nucleotide sequence: TGTGCCAGCAGTGAAGGAGGGGCCAACTATGGCTACACCTTC. Encoded protein: CASSEGGANYGYTF. This sequence joins TRBV6-4 and TRBJ1-2; D perhaps matches TRBD1 (5 bases). The CDR3 loop spans 14 amino acids. With 3 bases removed from V and 2 bases from J, the gap between germline ends came to 10 bases. Germline V gives CDR1 MRHNA, CDR2 SNTAGT.

The V call is TRBV29-1, the J call TRBJ1-2; no reliable D call. The CDR3 runs to 13 residues. Trimming removed 0 bases at V and 2 bases at J, with 7 bases between. CDR1 and CDR2 (germline): SQVTM, ANQGSEA. The CDR3 DNA follows: TGCAGCGTTGAAGATCGGGGAAACTATGGCTACACCTTC. Its protein is CSVEDRGNYGYTF.

This sequence joins TRBV6-4 and TRBJ1-5; D is undetermined. The CDR3 covers 16 residues. Germline lookup yields CDR1 MRHNA and CDR2 SNTAGT. Trimming shortened V by 2 bases and J by 6 bases, and 17 bases separated the two germline ends. For the CDR3, the DNA is TGTGCCAGCAGTGACATTATGGCAATCCACCTTCAGCCCCAGCATTTT. It yields the protein CASSDIMAIHLQPQHF.

This clone was seen once. The chain recombines TRBV5-1 with TRBJ2-2; tentatively, D is TRBD1 (6 bases). The CDR3 extends over 14 amino acids. With 4 bases removed from V and 2 bases from J, the gap between germline ends came to 9 bases. CDR1 is SGHRS, CDR2 YFSETQ, per germline. CDR3 sequence reads: CASSEGQNTGELFF. DNA of the CDR3: TGCGCCAGCAGCGAGGGACAAAACACCGGGGAGCTGTTTTTT.

This clone has only one observation. The chain is built from TRBV19 and TRBJ2-7; TRBD1 is a possible D gene (6 bases). Germline V lookup: CDR1 LNHDA, CDR2 SQIVND (reference sequence). The V gene lost 3 bases and the J gene lost 5 bases, with 8 bases spanning the gap. This CDR3 has 12 amino acids. The DNA for the CDR3 is TGTGCCAGTAGTATTACAGGGAACGAGCAGTACTTC. Amino acid sequence: CASSITGNEQYF.

In its sample, this clone was seen once. V usage is TRBV7-2 and J usage is TRBJ1-4; D perhaps matches TRBD1 (5 bases). Trimming took 6 bases from V and 4 from J, leaving 12 bases between them. There are 14 residues in the CDR3. The germline gives CDR1 SGHTA, CDR2 FQGNSA. The CDR3 DNA is TGTGCCAGCAGGGTCTGGGGGGATAATGAAAAACTGTTTTTT. Protein sequence: CASRVWGDNEKLFF.

The V and J genes are TRBV30 and TRBJ2-2, with TRBD1 identical over 10 bases. With V trimmed by 7 bases and J by 4 bases, 9 bases remained unmatched. From germline, CDR1 is GTSNPN and CDR2 SVGIG (reference sequence). This CDR3 region has 15 residues. CDR3 amino acids: CAYLRGTGVTGELFF. As DNA, the CDR3 is TGTGCCTACCTCAGAGGGACAGGGGTCACCGGGGAGCTGTTTTTT.

A single count supports this clone. The chain has TRBV30 and TRBJ1-3, with a tentative D call TRBD1 (6 bases). Germline V lookup: CDR1 GTSNPN, CDR2 SVGIG (reference sequence). This CDR3 has 14 residues. Trimming cost V 4 bases and J 4 bases, with 14 bases left between them. CDR3 bases: TGTGCCTGGACCAACAGGGCTCCCGGAAACACCATATATTTT. Translating it yields CAWTNRAPGNTIYF. Together with reference TRBV30 and TRBJ1-3, the CDR3 gives the full variable domain: SQTIHQWPATLVQPVGSPLSLECTVEGTSNPNLYWYRQAAGRGLQLLFYSVGIGQISSEVPQNLSASRPQDRQFILSSKKLLLSDSGFYLCAWTNRAPGNTIYFGEGSWLTVV.

The genes are TRBV3-1 (or the pseudogene TRBV3-2) and TRBJ2-3; 9 nucleotides agree with TRBD2. Per the germline V gene, CDR1 is LGHDT and CDR2 is YNNKEL (reference sequence). This CDR3 spans 13 amino acids. Trimming at V came to 8 bases and at J to 8 bases, leaving 8 bases not matched to a gene. The CDR3 bases are TGTGCCAGCGTGGGGATGCGGGAGGGTACGCAGTATTTT. Amino acid sequence: CASVGMREGTQYF.

The genes are TRBV7-3 and TRBJ2-3; 12 nucleotides align to TRBD2. V trimming: 8 bases; J trimming: 1 base; junction bases outside the gene matches: 13. The CDR3 sequence is 18 residues long. CDR1 is SGHTA and CDR2 is FQGTGA in the germline V gene. CDR3 in DNA: TGTGCCAGCGCACCGACTAGCGGGAGAGTGGGGGGCACAGATACGCAGTATTTT. This codes for CASAPTSGRVGGTDTQYF.

The rearrangement joins TRBV10-3 to TRBJ2-7, with a weak D call TRBD2 (6 bases). The CDR3 totals 14 residues. Germline V lookup: CDR1 ENHRY, CDR2 SYGVKD. The ends were cut back, 11 bases at V and 4 bases at J, with 21 bases in the middle. In DNA, the CDR3 is TGTGCCGCGTCTGTCGGGGGAGGTCCGTACGAGCAGTACTTC. The encoded protein is CAASVGGGPYEQYF.